The 25 T cell receptor beta chains listed next were all sequenced from one sample in a study of PD-1 blockade in classical Hodgkin lymphoma. Data came from immunoSEQ multiplex PCR; TCRdb stores just in-frame clones and leaves some out. The sample has about 92,000 clones, approximately 86% seen once; the top ten hold over 15%. Time point: cycle 4 day 1 (C4D1), after more than five weeks of nivolumab. Each and every patient relapsed after autologous stem cell transplantation, and patients got differing brentuximab vedotin exposure. The starting material was peripheral blood mononuclear cells (PBMCs), obtained before the fourth cycle of nivolumab. These TCRs come from a human donor with classical Hodgkin lymphoma.

This clone has just one count. The chain combines TRBV4-3 with TRBJ2-7; perhaps TRBD1 as D (6 bases). V lost 4 bases to trimming and J lost 0 bases, with 16 bases between them. The CDR3 covers 16 residues. From germline, CDR1 is LGHNA and CDR2 YSLEER. The DNA for the CDR3 is TGCGCCAGCAGCCCCGCCGGGACACGCGCCTCCTACGAGCAGTACTTC. Translated: CASSPAGTRASYEQYF.

The chain combines TRBV30 with TRBJ2-4; 8 bases match TRBD1. V dropped 5 bases and J dropped 10; count of bases not matched to a gene: 10. CDR3 length equals 13 residues. CDR1 GTSNPN and CDR2 SVGIG come from the germline V gene (reference sequence). The CDR3 bases are TGTGCCTGGGCCAGGGGGCCTCAAGGGATTCAGTACTTC. Its translation: CAWARGPQGIQYF.

The gene calls are TRBV27 and TRBJ2-3; a weak D match, TRBD2 (5 bases). Germline CDR1 and CDR2: MNHEY and SMNVEV (reference sequence). The CDR3 loop spans 14 amino acids. The V end was cut by 10 bases, the J end by 3 bases, with 17 bases between. CDR3 bases: TGTGCCACCAAACGGGAACCAGCAACAGATACGCAGTATTTT. It encodes CATKREPATDTQYF.

The V and J genes are TRBV6-5 and TRBJ1-5, with D perhaps matching TRBD1 (5 bases). This CDR3 contains 15 residues. Trimming took 0 bases from V and 6 from J, leaving 12 bases between them. The germline CDR1 and CDR2 sequences are MNHEY and SVGAGI. The CDR3 DNA is TGTGCCAGCAGTTACTCGAGTGGGGGACGTCAGCCCCAGCATTTT. This codes for CASSYSSGGRQPQHF.

This chain uses TRBV10-3 with TRBJ2-5; TRBD2 is a possible D gene (6 bases). V was clipped by 6 bases and J by 5 bases, with 16 bases between them. Germline CDR1 reads ENHRY; CDR2 reads SYGVKD. The CDR3 length is 14 residues. In DNA, the CDR3 is TGTGCCATCAGAGGGGACTCCATGCCGGAGACCCAGTACTTC. Its protein product is CAIRGDSMPETQYF.

The V and J genes are TRBV5-1 and TRBJ1-1; D gene uncertain. CDR1 and CDR2 (germline): SGHRS, YFSETQ. This CDR3 region has 14 residues. Trimming stripped 0 bases from V and 3 bases from J, with 9 bases between. The CDR3 DNA reads as TGCGCCAGCAGCTTGGTCACAGTCCACACTGAAGCTTTCTTT. Protein product: CASSLVTVHTEAFF. Looking up the rest from reference TRBV5-1 and TRBJ1-1 gives the full variable domain: KAGVTQTPRYLIKTRGQQVTLSCSPISGHRSVSWYQQTPGQGLQFLFEYFSETQRNKGNFPGRFSGRQFSNSRSEMNVSTLELGDSALYLCASSLVTVHTEAFFGQGTRLTVV.

This clone was detected once. V gene TRBV5-1 combines with J gene TRBJ2-7, with D possibly being TRBD1 (6 bases). This CDR3 is 14 amino acids long. Germline-derived CDR1 and CDR2 are SGHRS and YFSETQ. V gave up 1 base and J gave up 2 bases, with 10 bases separating them. The CDR3 spells CASSLTGLAYEQYF. In nucleotides, the CDR3 is TGCGCCAGCAGCTTGACAGGGTTAGCCTACGAGCAGTACTTC.

The chain has TRBV7-8 and TRBJ2-7; 11 nucleotides agree with TRBD1. The CDR3 totals 15 residues. Germline V gene data show CDR1 as SGHVS and CDR2 as FQNEAQ. V lost 5 bases and J lost 5; bases outside the gene matches: 8. The CDR3 DNA follows: TGTGCCAGCAGCCTTGCCGGGACAGGGGGTCACGAGCAGTACTTC. Protein product: CASSLAGTGGHEQYF.

The gene calls are TRBV7-9 and TRBJ1-1; 8 nucleotides agree with TRBD1. Germline assignment: CDR1 SEHNR and CDR2 FQNEAQ (reference sequence). The V gene end was trimmed by 5 bases and the J gene end by 5 bases; junction bases not matched to a gene: 7. There are 14 residues in the CDR3. The CDR3 DNA follows: TGTGCCAGCAGCCCCCTGGACAGGGCTACTGAAGCTTTCTTT. Translation gives CASSPLDRATEAFF.

The table lists this clone with a count of one. V is TRBV15 and J is TRBJ2-1, with D hard to call. V was clipped by 0 bases and J by 9 bases, with 9 bases between them. From germline, CDR1 is LNHNV and CDR2 YYDKDF (reference sequence). The CDR3 sequence is 13 residues long. The CDR3 coding sequence is TGTGCCACCAGCAGAGACCCAGCTGGTGAGCAGTTCTTC. Translating gives CATSRDPAGEQFF.

This clone was seen once. The chain couples TRBV5-1 to TRBJ1-1; D gene uncertain. The CDR3 spans 14 residues. V was pared by 6 bases and J by 2 bases, with 14 bases between. Germline lookup yields CDR1 SGHRS and CDR2 YFSETQ. The chain's CDR3 is CASNRGASNTEAFF. The CDR3 nucleotides read TGCGCCAGCAACCGGGGAGCCAGTAACACTGAAGCTTTCTTT.

The chain links TRBV19 to TRBJ2-7, with 8 positions matching TRBD1. The CDR3 totals 14 residues. V dropped 7 bases and J dropped 6; count of bases not matched to a gene: 11. Germline CDR1 LNHDA, CDR2 SQIVND (reference sequence). The CDR3 region has the DNA TGTGCCAGTAATTCCGGGACAGGAGGTCTCGAGCAGTACTTC. Translated: CASNSGTGGLEQYF.

The chain employs TRBV10-3 and TRBJ2-1; D is uncertain. V shed 4 bases and J shed 4 bases, with 2 bases lying between them. CDR1 ENHRY and CDR2 SYGVKD come from the germline V gene. The CDR3 loop spans 11 amino acids. The chain's CDR3 is CAISVYNEQFF. The CDR3 DNA reads as TGTGCCATCAGTGTGTACAATGAGCAGTTCTTC.

This sequence joins TRBV9 and TRBJ1-1; 7 bases align to TRBD1. With 3 bases clipped from V and 4 bases from J, the junction kept 9 bases outside the gene matches. This CDR3 has 15 amino acids. CDR1 is SGDLS, CDR2 YYNGEE, per germline. CDR3 loop: CASSGLGQGGTEAFF. CDR3 nucleotide sequence: TGTGCCAGCAGCGGGCTCGGGCAGGGGGGCACTGAAGCTTTCTTT.

This clone occurred once. CDR3 sequence reads: CASSIGTAQPYEQYF. CDR3 nucleotide sequence: TGTGCCAGCAGCATAGGGACAGCACAGCCCTACGAGCAGTACTTC. The chain carries TRBV11-2 and TRBJ2-7; 7 bases fit TRBD1. Unmatched junction bases numbered 9, after V lost 5 bases and J lost 2 bases. Germline V CDR1 and CDR2: SGHAT, FQNNGV. The CDR3 is 15 amino acids.

J is TRBJ2-7 and V is TRBV7-8; 10 bases fit TRBD1. With 5 bases clipped from V and 4 bases from J, the junction kept 5 bases outside the gene matches. There are 14 residues in the CDR3. Germline lookup yields CDR1 SGHVS and CDR2 FQNEAQ. The DNA for the CDR3 is TGTGCCAGCAGCCGACAGGGGGCCCTTTACGAGCAGTACTTC. It yields the protein CASSRQGALYEQYF.

This clone occurred a few times. This sequence joins TRBV5-8 and TRBJ2-7; no reliable D call. The CDR3 totals 13 residues. Germline CDR1 SGHTS, CDR2 YDEGEE. V was pared by 4 bases and J by 2 bases, with 10 bases between. CDR3 sequence reads: CASSRVATYEQYF. The DNA of the CDR3 is TGTGCCAGCAGCCGGGTGGCCACCTACGAGCAGTACTTC.

The J gene is TRBJ2-7, the V gene TRBV7-8; D remains ambiguous. The V and J ends lost 5 bases and 0 bases respectively, with 11 bases between them. The germline CDR1 and CDR2 sequences are SGHVS and FQNEAQ. The CDR3 totals 14 residues. The CDR3 spells CASSLRRSSYEQYF. In DNA form, the CDR3 reads TGTGCCAGCAGCCTACGGCGGTCCTCCTACGAGCAGTACTTC.

V usage is TRBV4-3 and J usage is TRBJ2-5, with D possibly being TRBD1 (5 bases). V was pared by 2 bases and J by 5 bases, with 27 bases between. The CDR3 covers 19 residues. Per germline, CDR1 LGHNA and CDR2 YSLEER. The CDR3 reads CASSQTYSTGRDLWETQYF. The DNA for the CDR3 is TGCGCCAGCAGCCAAACCTATTCGACGGGCAGGGATCTTTGGGAGACCCAGTACTTC.

The J gene is TRBJ2-4, the V gene TRBV14, with D perhaps given as TRBD1 or TRBD2 (5 bases each). The germline V gene has CDR1 SGHDN and CDR2 FVKESK. V lost 1 base and J lost 2, with 18 bases in between. CDR3 length: 18 amino acids. CDR3 amino acids: CASSQGGVQGISKNIQYF. CDR3 coding DNA: TGTGCCAGCAGCCAAGGAGGGGTGCAGGGTATATCCAAAAACATTCAGTACTTC.

The chain employs TRBV6-1 and TRBJ1-5; no firm D call. CDR3 size: 18 residues. Germline loops: CDR1 MNHNS, CDR2 SASEGT. Between the trimmed V and J ends, which lost 2 bases and 9 bases, there was a span of 26 bases. CDR3 DNA: TGTGCCAGCAGTGAAAGGAGGGCGGCGGTAGGGTATGATCTGCCCCAGCATTTT. Protein sequence: CASSERRAAVGYDLPQHF.

This sequence joins TRBV2 and TRBJ2-7, with 9 bases identical to TRBD1. The CDR3 is 15 residues long. V trimming: 4 bases; J trimming: 2 bases; junction bases outside the gene matches: 6. CDR1 is SNHLY and CDR2 is FYNNEI in the germline V gene. CDR3 loop: CASSGDRVLAYEQYF. The CDR3 DNA sequence: TGTGCCAGCAGTGGGGACAGGGTCTTAGCCTACGAGCAGTACTTC.

This chain links TRBV19 with TRBJ2-7; 11 positions agree with TRBD2. This CDR3 is built from 16 residues. V shed 5 bases, J shed 0 bases, and the junction held 6 bases outside the gene matches. The V gene's germline CDR1 is LNHDA and CDR2 SQIVND (reference sequence). This chain's CDR3 is CASSSRLAGSSYEQYF. The CDR3 DNA follows: TGTGCCAGTAGTTCCAGACTAGCGGGGAGCTCCTACGAGCAGTACTTC.

In this sample, this clone turned up once. The DNA of the CDR3 is TGTGCCTGGAGTGTAGGCGGAAGCTCCTACAATGAGCAGTTCTTC. Translating gives CAWSVGGSSYNEQFF. The J gene is TRBJ2-1, the V gene TRBV30; D gene uncertain. The germline CDR1 and CDR2 sequences are GTSNPN and SVGIG (reference sequence). The germline V and J ends were trimmed by 0 bases and 0 bases, with 9 bases remaining between them. This CDR3 is 15 amino acids long.

The V call is TRBV19, the J call TRBJ2-7; no definite D call. Trimming stripped 4 bases from V and 2 bases from J, with 9 bases between. Per the germline V gene, CDR1 is LNHDA and CDR2 is SQIVND (reference sequence). CDR3 length: 13 amino acids. CDR3 sequence (DNA): TGTGCCAGTAGTACCCAAAGCCCCTACGAGCAGTACTTC. This sequence encodes CASSTQSPYEQYF.